This T cell receptor (beta chain) stems from a study of blood T cells in healthy people across ages. Overall study findings and caveats: Observed TCR beta diversity per million T cells went down as age went up. This fall followed a roughly linear course with age.

Alongside a J-beta primer mix, a sample-barcoded 5' primer served in a second PCR lasting about 7 to 12 cycles. One entry per CDR3 protein, called by TCRdb with MiXCR from the 5' RACE reads. Among about 800,000 distinct CDR3 sequences, 58% were seen once, and the ten largest hold approximately 23%. Per germline, CDR1 SGHTA and CDR2 FQGNSA. The CDR3 length is 15 residues. Deletions cut 1 base from V and 4 bases from J, with 10 bases between. Of note for this clonotype: Its antigen is currently unknown.

The sequence derives from a man aged 25 to 40 in good health. The chain uses TRBV7-2 and TRBJ2-2; D is ambiguous. Source material: blood. This CDR3 is CASSLGPHSTGELFF. In DNA, the CDR3 is TGTGCCAGCAGCTTAGGGCCACACTCCACCGGGGAGCTGTTTTTT.